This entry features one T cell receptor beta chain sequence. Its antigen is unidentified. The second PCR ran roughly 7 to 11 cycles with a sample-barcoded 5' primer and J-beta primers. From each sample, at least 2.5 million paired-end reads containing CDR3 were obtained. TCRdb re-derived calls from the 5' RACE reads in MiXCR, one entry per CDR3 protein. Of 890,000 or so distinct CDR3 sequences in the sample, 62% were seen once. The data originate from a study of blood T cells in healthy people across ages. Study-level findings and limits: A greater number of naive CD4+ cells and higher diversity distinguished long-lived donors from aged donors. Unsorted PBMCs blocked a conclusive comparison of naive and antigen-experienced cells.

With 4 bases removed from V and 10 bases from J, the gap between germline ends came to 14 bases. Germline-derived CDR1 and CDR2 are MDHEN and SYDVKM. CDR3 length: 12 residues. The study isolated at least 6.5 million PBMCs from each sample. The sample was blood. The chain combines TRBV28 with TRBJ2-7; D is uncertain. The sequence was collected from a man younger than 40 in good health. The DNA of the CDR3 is TGTGCCAGCAGTTCCCTTTTGGGGTCCCAGTACTTC. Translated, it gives CASSSLLGSQYF.